This T cell receptor (beta chain) was retrieved from a study of T cells in Graves' hyperthyroidism and ophthalmopathy (dated by TCRdb to between 2019 and 2020). Broadly, across the study: Peripheral blood was sampled at the time of initial diagnosis, prior to any treatment. TCR Vbeta CDR3 sequencing of 140 or so peripheral blood samples (over 40 ophthalmopathy, under 80 hyperthyroidism and approximately 17 progressor patients) is reported in the paper. To identify distinguishing TCR V-J signatures, a discovery cohort of around 98 patients was used, comprising 43 with Graves' ophthalmopathy and around 60 with stable Graves' hyperthyroidism. For training and testing, the 80 to 100 patients in the discovery cohort were randomly divided in a 7:3 ratio. Thyroid tissue and blood T-cell repertoires from several Graves' hyperthyroidism patients were also compared in the study. Following sampling, methimazole starting at 30 mg daily was given to hyperthyroidism patients, and high-dose intravenous methylprednisolone was given to ophthalmopathy patients. An independent validation cohort of about 19 hyperthyroidism patients and 17 patients who later progressed to ophthalmopathy tested prospective prediction of ophthalmopathy.

The TCR beta CDR3 regions were amplified from RNA transcripts. For the first round of RT-PCR on the TCR CDR3, the HTBI primer set was used together with the Qiagen OneStep RT-PCR kit. Libraries were constructed in a second round of multiplex PCR, after which size selection and purification were performed. The libraries were sequenced on an Illumina HiSeq2000 using paired-end 100 bp reads. Processing in the source paper ran as follows. SOAPnuke was used to process the raw data, throwing out any read that contained adapters or uncalled bases, had a mean Phred below 15, or lacked an exact constant-primer or identifier match. High-quality paired reads were merged using COPE v1.2.5, and each unique nucleotide sequence was defined as a clonotype. Clonotypes were aligned to IMGT TRBV, TRBD and TRBJ reference segments using MiTCR v1.1. The analysis included only V-J combinations with a frequency above 0.0001, which together covered around 99% of the repertoires. A TCS score was defined as the ratio of F50 (clonal expansion) to E x V (chaos), with BLOSUM62-based TCRdist applied between CDR3 peptides within each V-J. Welch's t-statistics and random forest reduced 500 to 650 V-J features to 13, which were used in a naive Bayes classifier (R e1071). The similarity between thyroid and blood repertoires was quantified using the Morisita-Horn index. Clones were called with MiXCR by TCRdb after fastp trimmed the public reads at Q25, and only in-frame beta chains were retained. Rows with one shared CDR3 protein collapse into an entry with the most common genes and DNA. TCRdb assigned the V and J calls; the authors' analysis was not used. Counted in this sample were under 70,000 distinct CDR3 sequences; around 50% of them appeared once. Clones ranked in the top ten supply 3% to 4% of the sample.

The sample holds a few counts of this clonotype. The antigen it recognizes is unknown. A much bigger clone sits one base away, suggesting this may be a read error. Ophthalmopathy patients had moderately to severely active disease, Clinical Activity Score of at least 3, NOSPECS grade of at least 4, and duration under 3 months. Patients with uncontrolled infections, other autoimmune diseases, pregnancy or lactation were excluded. Diagnoses were established on the basis of clinical symptoms, serum thyroxine and TRAb, thyroid ultrasound, and orbital computed tomography. PBMCs were isolated from more than 8 ml of fresh peripheral blood by Ficoll-Paque density gradient centrifugation. Trizol reagent was used to extract total RNA, and RNA quality was then checked on an Agilent 2100 Bioanalyzer. Summary of the overall study and its limitations: Most expanded thyroid clonotypes (frequency above 0.001) were also detected in blood, a finding suggesting that blood repertoires may reflect thyroid immune responses. Sample size was not statistically predetermined, and investigators were not blinded to group allocation. A model built on a 13 V-J signature distinguished ophthalmopathy from stable hyperthyroidism, reaching 87.88% sensitivity and approximately 81% specificity in cross-validation and 80%/75% in testing. In validation, progression to ophthalmopathy was predicted by the model with almost 71% sensitivity and 72.22% specificity, a median of approximately 7.1 months before onset.

The CDR3 measures 13 amino acids from cysteine to phenylalanine. Only the CDR3 DNA stays, 39 bases, in frame from base 1. CDR1 is given as MDHEN and CDR2 as SYDVKM, both from the germline V gene. Trimming costs V 2 bases and J 3 bases, and their ends lie 8 bases apart. The chain uses TRBV28 and TRBJ2-7; D gene: possibly TRBD2, on 6 matching bases. Material for sequencing was blood. This clonotype originated in a woman aged 55-75 years with Graves' ophthalmopathy. CDR3 region: CASSLGTVYEQYF. Read as DNA, the sequence is TGTGCCAGCAGTTTAGGGACTGTCTACGAGCAGTACTTC. Reference TRBV28 and TRBJ2-7 proteins supply the regions before and after the CDR3; the full variable domain is: DVKVTQSSRYLVKRTGEKVFLECVQDMDHENMFWYRQDPGLGLRLIYFSYDVKMKEKGDIPEGYSVSREKKERFSLILESASTNQTSMYLCASSLGTVYEQYFGPGTRLTVT.